The present entry profiles one T cell receptor (beta chain) with its context. The CDR3 consists of 12 residues. Germline CDR1 and CDR2: GTSNPN and SVGIG (reference sequence). With 3 bases removed from V and 10 bases from J, the gap between germline ends came to 10 bases. The data belong to a study of T cell changes during pregnancy in multiple sclerosis. Profiling relied on immunoSEQ multiplex PCR, and the TCRdb table lists in-frame clones only, not all of them. The sample contains 60,000 to 70,000 clones, approximately 90% of which appear only once. The rearrangement joins TRBV30 to TRBJ1-6; TRBD1 might be the D (6 bases). The sequenced sample was peripheral blood, obtained in the second trimester of pregnancy. This receptor was obtained from a female donor with multiple sclerosis, enrolled in a pregnancy study. In DNA form, the CDR3 reads TGTGCCTGGAGGGGGGCCAGATCACCCCTCCACTTT. It specifies CAWRGARSPLHF. Full variable domain (outside the CDR3, taken from reference TRBV30 and TRBJ1-6): SQTIHQWPATLVQPVGSPLSLECTVEGTSNPNLYWYRQAAGRGLQLLFYSVGIGQISSEVPQNLSASRPQDRQFILSSKKLLLSDSGFYLCAWRGARSPLHFGNGTRLTVT.